These 27 T cell receptor beta chains share one sample of origin, sequenced in a study of human T cells and chemical hapten exposure. TCRdb reprocessed the 5' RACE reads with MiXCR, giving one entry per CDR3 protein. The sample lists about 80,000 distinct CDR3 sequences, about a sixth occurring once. It was from unfractionated whole blood that total RNA was extracted. The origin of the receptors is a female donor in good health.

This clonotype occurred a few times. The rearrangement uses TRBV7-8 and TRBJ1-2; maybe TRBD1 (6 bases). The ends were cut back, 5 bases at V and 0 bases at J, with 13 bases in the middle. This CDR3 spans 15 amino acids. The germline V gene has CDR1 SGHVS and CDR2 FQNEAQ. The CDR3 is CASSPQQGTNYGYTF. The DNA of the CDR3 is TGTGCCAGCAGCCCCCAACAGGGAACTAACTATGGCTACACCTTC.

This clonotype occurred a few times. The rearrangement joins TRBV11-2 to TRBJ1-6, with D unresolved. Germline assignment: CDR1 SGHAT and CDR2 FQNNGV. The CDR3 has 15 residues. V dropped 2 bases and J dropped 5 bases, with 10 bases sitting between them. CDR3 bases: TGTGCCAGCAGCTTAATCCGGAGGGATAATTCACCCCTCCACTTT. Translated: CASSLIRRDNSPLHF.

V gene TRBV5-1 combines with J gene TRBJ2-3; D gene ambiguous. The CDR3 covers 14 residues. Germline-derived CDR1 and CDR2 are SGHRS and YFSETQ. Trimming pared 5 bases from V and 1 base from J, leaving 11 bases between. The chain's CDR3 is CASRRSVGTDTQYF. CDR3 DNA: TGCGCCAGCAGGCGAAGTGTTGGCACAGATACGCAGTATTTT.

This chain links TRBV7-2 with TRBJ1-2; tentatively, D is TRBD1 (6 bases). The length of the CDR3 is 15 residues. The germline V gene has CDR1 SGHTA and CDR2 FQGNSA. V was trimmed by 1 base and J by 5 bases, leaving 14 bases between them. Here the CDR3 DNA reads TGTGCCAGCAGCTTAGTCGGCGGGGGCGATTATGGCTACACCTTC. Amino acid sequence: CASSLVGGGDYGYTF.

J is TRBJ2-7 and V is TRBV25-1; perhaps D is TRBD1 or TRBD2 (5 bases each). The CDR3 runs 12 residues. Trimming cost V 9 bases and J 2 bases, with 11 bases left between them. Germline CDR1 is MGHDK and CDR2 is SYGVNS. CDR3 nucleotides: TGTGCCAGTAGGGACGGCGCCTACGAGCAGTACTTC. As protein: CASRDGAYEQYF.

The chain combines TRBV10-3 with TRBJ1-1; no clear D. Between the trimmed V and J ends, which lost 10 bases and 1 base, there was a span of 13 bases. Germline CDR1 and CDR2: ENHRY and SYGVKD. The CDR3 is made up of 13 amino acids. CDR3 in amino acids: CATTLEPNTEAFF. Here the CDR3 DNA reads TGTGCCACAACCTTGGAACCGAACACTGAAGCTTTCTTT.

This clonotype has a handful of counts. This chain uses TRBV12-3 or TRBV12-4 with TRBJ1-2; D is possibly TRBD1 (6 bases). The CDR3 runs 15 residues. V was cut by 4 bases and J by 3 bases, with 15 bases left in between. DNA of the CDR3: TGTGCCAGCAGTTCCCATGGGAGGGGGGACTATGGCTACACCTTC. It translates to CASSSHGRGDYGYTF.

This clonotype has a count of ten or more. The V call is TRBV7-2, the J call TRBJ1-2, with D unclear. The CDR3 is made up of 14 amino acids. The V gene lost 0 bases and the J gene lost 10 bases, with 15 bases spanning the gap. The germline gives CDR1 SGHTA, CDR2 FQGNSA. CDR3 in amino acids: CASSLALIGSTYTF. The CDR3 nucleotides read TGTGCCAGCAGCTTAGCGCTCATAGGGTCGACCTACACCTTC.

The chain combines TRBV7-2 with TRBJ2-2, with 7 bases lining up with TRBD2. V lost 5 bases and J lost 8; bases outside the gene matches: 8. The CDR3 is 14 residues long. Germline CDR1 reads SGHTA; CDR2 reads FQGNSA. The CDR3 sequence: CASSRGEGLGELFF. CDR3 sequence (DNA): TGTGCCAGCAGCAGAGGGGAGGGCCTTGGGGAGCTGTTTTTT.

The chain recombines TRBV12-3 or TRBV12-4 with TRBJ1-4, with D hard to call. The CDR3 contains 13 residues. Trimming took 6 bases from V and 7 from J, leaving 12 bases between them. CDR3 in amino acids: CASSLGGFEKLFF. The DNA of the CDR3 is TGTGCCAGCAGCCTAGGCGGTTTTGAAAAACTGTTTTTT.

There are a few counts of this clonotype. This chain uses TRBV27 with TRBJ2-1, with 7 nucleotides matching TRBD2. With V trimmed by 1 base and J by 2 bases, 8 bases remained unmatched. This CDR3 contains 17 residues. CDR1 is MNHEY, CDR2 SMNVEV, per germline (reference sequence). The CDR3 bases are TGTGCCAGCAGTTTATTTGCGGGCGGGAGTACCTACAATGAGCAGTTCTTC. This encodes CASSLFAGGSTYNEQFF.

The CDR3 DNA follows: TGTGCCAGCAGTTTAGTCGGCACGGGGGAGACCCAGTACTTC. The encoded protein is CASSLVGTGETQYF. The genes are TRBV27 and TRBJ2-5, with a possible D match to TRBD2 (5 bases). V lost 2 bases and J 5 bases, leaving 12 bases between the germline ends. The CDR3 is made up of 14 amino acids. CDR1 is MNHEY and CDR2 is SMNVEV in the germline V gene (reference sequence).

V is TRBV7-2 and J is TRBJ1-1; no firm D call. With 1 base removed from V and 2 bases from J, the gap between germline ends came to 14 bases. The CDR3 length is 16 residues. Germline CDR1 reads SGHTA; CDR2 reads FQGNSA. The CDR3 spells CASSLGRRTGNTEAFF. The CDR3 DNA sequence: TGTGCCAGCAGCTTAGGCCGGCGAACGGGAAACACTGAAGCTTTCTTT.

The chain couples TRBV9 to TRBJ2-6; D unresolved. Trimming stripped 4 bases from V and 0 bases from J, with 20 bases between. Germline V gene sequence: CDR1 SGDLS, CDR2 YYNGEE. This CDR3 is built from 19 residues. The CDR3 sequence: CASSPNPRVVPSGANVLTF. The CDR3 DNA sequence: TGTGCCAGCAGCCCGAACCCAAGGGTGGTACCCTCTGGGGCCAACGTCCTGACTTTC. The full variable domain, rest sourced from reference TRBV9 and TRBJ2-6, is DSGVTQTPKHLITATGQRVTLRCSPRSGDLSVYWYQQSLDQGLQFLIQYYNGEERAKGNILERFSAQQFPDLHSELNLSSLELGDSALYFCASSPNPRVVPSGANVLTFGAGSRLTVL.

The table lists this clonotype with many counts. This rearrangement joins TRBV12-3 or TRBV12-4 to TRBJ2-1, with D perhaps matching TRBD2 (7 bases). CDR3 length: 13 amino acids. V dropped 2 bases and J dropped 7 bases, with 9 bases sitting between them. CDR3 protein: CASSLRGANEQFF. In DNA form, the CDR3 reads TGTGCCAGCAGTTTACGGGGGGCGAATGAGCAGTTCTTC.

A few counts support this clonotype. This may be a read error, as it is one base from a much larger clone. V is TRBV7-9 and J is TRBJ1-6, with 7 bases fitting TRBD1. This CDR3 has 15 amino acids. Germline V CDR1 and CDR2: SEHNR, FQNEAQ (reference sequence). Written as DNA, the CDR3 is TGTGCCAGCAGCTTATCCCAGGGGGTGAATTCACCCCTCAACTTT. It encodes CASSLSQGVNSPLNF.

The chain carries TRBV28 and TRBJ1-1; D unclear. The ends were cut back, 7 bases at V and 0 bases at J, with 6 bases in the middle. The germline V gene encodes CDR1 MDHEN and CDR2 SYDVKM. This CDR3 contains 12 residues. As DNA, the CDR3 is TGTGCCAGCAAAGCATTGAACACTGAAGCTTTCTTT. This gives the protein CASKALNTEAFF.

This clonotype was counted a single time. V is TRBV10-3 and J is TRBJ2-5, with 12 bases aligning to TRBD2. The trim removed 10 bases at V and 5 bases at J, leaving 8 bases unmatched. Germline CDR1 reads ENHRY; CDR2 reads SYGVKD. This CDR3 region has 14 residues. CDR3 in DNA: TGTGCCACCCACCCTAGCGGGGGGGCCGAGACCCAGTACTTC. Protein product: CATHPSGGAETQYF.

The chain carries TRBV29-1 and TRBJ2-3, with a weak D call TRBD1 (7 bases). The germline gives CDR1 SQVTM, CDR2 ANQGSEA. The CDR3 has 14 residues. V lost 4 bases and J 1 base, leaving 12 bases between the germline ends. The CDR3 nucleotides are TGCAGCGTTGTAGGAGGGGGCCGCACAGATACGCAGTATTTT. This sequence encodes CSVVGGGRTDTQYF.

This chain connects TRBV7-2 to TRBJ2-3; 10 bases are shared with TRBD2. CDR3 length: 18 residues. V gave up 3 bases and J gave up 0 bases; unmatched junction bases: 9. Germline V gene lookup returns CDR1 SGHTA and CDR2 FQGNSA. The CDR3 here is CASSLWTSGFTSTDTQYF. The CDR3 bases are TGTGCCAGCAGCTTGTGGACTAGCGGTTTTACTAGCACAGATACGCAGTATTTT.

This clonotype has just a few counts. This chain connects TRBV7-2 to TRBJ1-6; D is possibly TRBD1 (6 bases). The CDR3 runs 15 residues. Germline V gene lookup returns CDR1 SGHTA and CDR2 FQGNSA. Trimming cost V 5 bases and J 12 bases, with 20 bases left between them. The CDR3, as DNA: TGTGCCAGCAGCCAACAGGGAAGTGGCGGATTACCCCTCCACTTT. As protein: CASSQQGSGGLPLHF.

This clonotype was detected a few times. V and J are TRBV12-3 or TRBV12-4 and TRBJ2-7, with D possibly called TRBD1 or TRBD2 (5 bases each). The CDR3 contains 16 residues. V gave up 3 bases and J gave up 6 bases, with 21 bases separating them. The CDR3, as DNA: TGTGCCAGCAGTTTTTGGGACGGAACCTCCTACGCCGAGCAGTACTTC. Its protein is CASSFWDGTSYAEQYF.

This chain connects TRBV11-3 to TRBJ2-7; possibly TRBD1 for D (6 bases). Trimming removed 8 bases from V and 1 base from J, with 18 bases in between. Germline V gene data show CDR1 as SGHNT and CDR2 as YENEEA. This CDR3 spans 15 amino acids. The CDR3 loop is CASPLGGRRSYEQYF. The CDR3 region has the DNA TGTGCCAGCCCTCTAGGGGGACGAAGGTCCTACGAGCAGTACTTC.

V and J are TRBV20-1 and TRBJ2-7; D not certain. Trimming removed 5 bases from V and 4 bases from J, with 9 bases in between. The CDR3 length is 11 residues. CDR1 is DFQATT, CDR2 SNEGSKA, per germline (reference sequence). DNA for the CDR3: TGCAGTGCTTCTACTCCTTACGAGCAGTACTTC. Protein product: CSASTPYEQYF.

This clonotype was recorded many times. The gene calls are TRBV11-3 and TRBJ2-3; D is undetermined. CDR1 and CDR2 from the germline V gene are SGHNT and YENEEA. Trimming left V 4 bases short and J 2 bases short, with 4 bases between. CDR3 length: 12 residues. The CDR3 DNA reads as TGTGCCAGCAGCTCAACCACAGATACGCAGTATTTT. Translated: CASSSTTDTQYF.

The chain has TRBV18 and TRBJ2-3; 12 nucleotides match TRBD2. CDR1 is KGHSH, CDR2 LQKENI, per germline. V shed 6 bases and J 4 bases; nucleotides not matched to a gene: 5. CDR3 length: 15 amino acids. The CDR3 is CASSLRTSGADTQYF. The DNA of the CDR3 is TGTGCCAGCTCTCTCCGGACTAGCGGGGCAGATACGCAGTATTTT.

This clonotype was found a few times. The J gene is TRBJ2-1, the V gene TRBV7-9; D might be TRBD2 (5 bases). The ends were cut back, 7 bases at V and 7 bases at J, with 17 bases in the middle. This CDR3 spans 14 amino acids. Per the germline V gene, CDR1 is SEHNR and CDR2 is FQNEAQ (reference sequence). CDR3: CASKIGGGSNEQFF. The CDR3 region has the DNA TGTGCCAGCAAGATTGGAGGAGGTAGTAATGAGCAGTTCTTC. Using reference TRBV7-9 and TRBJ2-1 for the parts outside the CDR3, the full variable domain is DTGVSQNPRHKITKRGQNVTFRCDPISEHNRLYWYRQTLGQGPEFLTYFQNEAQLEKSRLLSDRFSAERPKGSFSTLEIQRTEQGDSAMYLCASKIGGGSNEQFFGPGTRLTVL.